These 10 T cell receptor beta chains share one sample of origin, sequenced in a study of human T cells and chemical hapten exposure. TCRdb redid the calling of the 5' RACE reads with MiXCR, one entry per CDR3 protein. In the table there are 65,000 to 95,000 distinct CDR3 sequences, about 7.7% of which are singletons. The study extracted total RNA from unfractionated whole blood. The source is a male donor in good health.

There are a few counts of this clonotype. The V and J genes are TRBV2 and TRBJ2-2; D perhaps matches TRBD1 (5 bases). The CDR3 loop spans 15 amino acids. V shed 8 bases and J shed 3 bases, with 16 bases lying between them. Germline loops: CDR1 SNHLY, CDR2 FYNNEI. The CDR3 DNA reads TGTGCCAGCTTGGCAGAACCAGGGTACACCGGGGAGCTGTTTTTT. Translating it yields CASLAEPGYTGELFF.

This clonotype was counted only a few times. The gene calls are TRBV2 and TRBJ1-2; perhaps TRBD1 as D (5 bases). V was pared by 7 bases and J by 4 bases, with 19 bases between. Germline values: CDR1 SNHLY, CDR2 FYNNEI. The CDR3 is 15 amino acids. CDR3 DNA: TGTGCCAGCAAGGGCCCGGGGGAGGCTGTCTATGGCTACACCTTC. Its translation: CASKGPGEAVYGYTF. Filled out from reference TRBV2 and TRBJ1-2, the complete variable domain reads EPEVTQTPSHQVTQMGQEVILRCVPISNHLYFYWYRQILGQKVEFLVSFYNNEISEKSEIFDDQFSVERPDGSNFTLKIRSTKLEDSAMYFCASKGPGEAVYGYTFGSGTRLTVV.

This clonotype has ten or more counts. The V call is TRBV27, the J call TRBJ1-1; TRBD1 is a possible D gene (6 bases). V lost 5 bases and J 3 bases, leaving 19 bases between the germline ends. This CDR3 has 16 amino acids. CDR1 MNHEY and CDR2 SMNVEV come from the germline V gene (reference sequence). CDR3 sequence (DNA): TGTGCCAGCAGTAATCCCCTTGGGGGGGCGGACACTGAAGCTTTCTTT. This codes for CASSNPLGGADTEAFF.

This clonotype was observed many times. The chain carries TRBV27 and TRBJ1-1; the match to TRBD1 covers 10 bases. J gave up 5 bases and V 4 bases, and 4 bases lay outside the gene matches. Germline CDR1 is MNHEY and CDR2 is SMNVEV (reference sequence). The CDR3 totals 14 residues. CDR3 nucleotides: TGTGCCAGCAGTTGGACAGGGGGTAAAACTGAAGCTTTCTTT. Encoded protein: CASSWTGGKTEAFF.

This clonotype was seen a handful of times. V usage is TRBV7-2 and J usage is TRBJ2-4; possible D gene TRBD2, 5 bases. Germline values: CDR1 SGHTA, CDR2 FQGNSA. Trimming cost V 4 bases and J 0 bases, with 13 bases left between them. The CDR3 covers 16 residues. As DNA, the CDR3 is TGTGCCAGCAGCTCCGGGCCCCGGGGAGCCAAAAACATTCAGTACTTC. This translates into CASSSGPRGAKNIQYF.

This clonotype was picked up one time. V and J are TRBV7-9 and TRBJ1-5; tentatively, D is TRBD1 (5 bases). Germline CDR1 reads SEHNR; CDR2 reads FQNEAQ (reference sequence). The CDR3 is made up of 18 amino acids. V lost 1 base and J 0 bases, leaving 16 bases between the germline ends. CDR3: CASSLGGKVNYSNQPQHF. DNA for the CDR3: TGTGCCAGCAGCTTAGGGGGGAAGGTAAATTATAGCAATCAGCCCCAGCATTTT.

This clonotype has just a few counts. This chain uses TRBV15 with TRBJ1-6; D uncertain. Per the germline V gene, CDR1 is LNHNV and CDR2 is YYDKDF (reference sequence). This CDR3 is 15 amino acids long. V shed 0 bases and J shed 7 bases, with 10 bases lying between them. CDR3 region: CATSRDLGGNSPLHF. The CDR3 nucleotides read TGTGCCACCAGCAGAGATTTGGGCGGGAATTCACCCCTCCACTTT. The full variable domain, its missing parts supplied by reference TRBV15 and TRBJ1-6, is DAMVIQNPRYQVTQFGKPVTLSCSQTLNHNVMYWYQQKSSQAPKLLFHYYDKDFNNEADTPDNFQSRRPNTSFCFLDIRSPGLGDTAMYLCATSRDLGGNSPLHFGNGTRLTVT.

This clonotype has only a few counts. The chain combines TRBV11-2 with TRBJ2-7; D is perhaps TRBD2 (6 bases). Trimming pared 4 bases from V and 2 bases from J, leaving 15 bases between. Germline V lookup: CDR1 SGHAT, CDR2 FQNNGV. The CDR3 is 15 amino acids. The CDR3 nucleotides are TGTGCCAGCAGCTCGACCCGGGGGACCACCTACGAGCAGTACTTC. Protein: CASSSTRGTTYEQYF.

The rearrangement uses TRBV29-1 and TRBJ2-1; D perhaps matches TRBD2 (6 bases). V lost 0 bases, J lost 0 bases, and 12 bases lay in between. The length of the CDR3 is 16 residues. Germline V gives CDR1 SQVTM, CDR2 ANQGSEA. In DNA form, the CDR3 reads TGCAGCGTTGAAGATACTAGCTCCAGCTCCTACAATGAGCAGTTCTTC. The encoded protein is CSVEDTSSSSYNEQFF.

This clonotype was recorded a few times. The chain employs TRBV11-2 and TRBJ1-1; D gene ambiguous. The CDR3 spans 15 residues. Germline V CDR1 and CDR2: SGHAT, FQNNGV. Trimming removed 3 bases from V and 0 bases from J, with 11 bases in between. The CDR3 protein is CASSFYSGMNTEAFF. CDR3 nucleotides: TGTGCCAGCAGCTTTTACAGCGGGATGAACACTGAAGCTTTCTTT.